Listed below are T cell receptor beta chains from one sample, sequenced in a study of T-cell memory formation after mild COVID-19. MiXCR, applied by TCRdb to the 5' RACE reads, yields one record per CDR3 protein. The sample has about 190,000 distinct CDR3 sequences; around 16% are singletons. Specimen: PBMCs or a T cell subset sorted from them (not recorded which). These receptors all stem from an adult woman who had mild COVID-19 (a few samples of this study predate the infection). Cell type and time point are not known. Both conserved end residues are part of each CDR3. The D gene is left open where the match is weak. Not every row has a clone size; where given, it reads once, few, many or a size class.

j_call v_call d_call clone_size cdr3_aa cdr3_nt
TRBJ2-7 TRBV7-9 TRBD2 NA CASSLVASGGKYEQYF TGTGCCAGCAGCTTAGTGGCTAGCGGGGGGAAGTACGAGCAGTACTTC
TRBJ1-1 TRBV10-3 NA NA CAISEPGQLMNTEAFF TGTGCCATCAGTGAGCCCGGACAGCTCATGAACACTGAAGCTTTCTTT
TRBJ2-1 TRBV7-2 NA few CASSLDRPQFF TGTGCCAGCAGCTTAGACAGACCGCAGTTCTTC
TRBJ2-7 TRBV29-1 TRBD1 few CSVAHGTGFYEQYF TGCAGCGTCGCACACGGGACAGGGTTCTACGAGCAGTACTTC
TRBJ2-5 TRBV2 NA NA CASNRGHQETQYF TGTGCCAGCAACCGGGGCCACCAAGAGACCCAGTACTTC
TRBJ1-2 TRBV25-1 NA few CASSEGEGFNYGYTF TGTGCCAGCAGTGAAGGGGAGGGGTTTAACTATGGCTACACCTTC
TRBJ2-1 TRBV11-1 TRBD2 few CASSRGGNSGNNEQFF TGTGCCAGCAGCCGAGGGGGTAATAGCGGGAACAATGAGCAGTTCTTC
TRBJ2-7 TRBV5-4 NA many CASSTRGEQYF TGTGCCAGCAGCACCCGAGGCGAGCAGTACTTC
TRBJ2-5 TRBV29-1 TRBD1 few CSVSGTGALETQYF TGCAGCGTATCCGGGACAGGGGCGTTGGAGACCCAGTACTTC
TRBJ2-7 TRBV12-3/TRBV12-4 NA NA CASSRGPTSPGEQYF TGTGCCAGCAGCCGTGGTCCTACGAGCCCCGGGGAGCAGTACTTC
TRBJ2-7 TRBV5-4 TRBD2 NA CASSGSGTPYEQYF TGTGCCAGCAGCGGTAGCGGGACTCCCTACGAGCAGTACTTC
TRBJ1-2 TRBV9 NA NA CASSVEPGRYGYTF TGTGCCAGCAGCGTAGAGCCAGGGAGATATGGCTACACCTTC
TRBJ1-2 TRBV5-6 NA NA CASSLQYGYTF TGTGCCAGCAGCTTGCAGTATGGCTACACCTTC
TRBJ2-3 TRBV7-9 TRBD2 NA CASSPQGSGSTDTQYF TGTGCCAGCAGCCCCCAGGGTAGCGGGAGCACAGATACGCAGTATTTT
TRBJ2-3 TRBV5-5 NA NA CASSEQGPDTQYF TGTGCCAGCAGCGAACAGGGACCAGATACGCAGTATTTT
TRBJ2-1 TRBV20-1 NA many CSASFPVYNEQFF TGCAGTGCTAGTTTCCCTGTTTACAATGAGCAGTTCTTC
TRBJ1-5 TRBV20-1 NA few CSARDPAPGNQPQHF TGCAGTGCTAGAGATCCGGCCCCTGGCAATCAGCCCCAGCATTTT
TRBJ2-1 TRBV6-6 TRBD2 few CASSYSLAGRNEQFF TGTGCCAGCAGTTACTCGCTAGCGGGGCGCAATGAGCAGTTCTTC
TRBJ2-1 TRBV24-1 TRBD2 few CATRTSGENEQFF TGTGCCACCAGGACTAGCGGGGAGAATGAGCAGTTCTTC
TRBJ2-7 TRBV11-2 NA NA CASQPGVGQYF TGTGCCAGCCAACCCGGCGTAGGGCAGTACTTC
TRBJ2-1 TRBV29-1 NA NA CSVVRTTASEQFF TGCAGCGTTGTGAGGACGACCGCGTCTGAGCAGTTCTTC
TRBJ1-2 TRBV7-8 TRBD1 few CASSLEADRTYGYTF TGTGCCAGCAGCTTAGAGGCGGACAGGACCTATGGCTACACCTTC
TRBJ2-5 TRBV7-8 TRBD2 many CASSLVVGLAGVETQYF TGTGCCAGCAGCTTAGTGGTGGGACTAGCGGGAGTGGAGACCCAGTACTTC
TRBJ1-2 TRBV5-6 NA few CASSSGSVVYGYTF TGTGCCAGCAGCTCAGGGTCGGTGGTCTATGGCTACACCTTC
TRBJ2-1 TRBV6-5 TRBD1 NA CASTDGTGRGFSNEQFF TGTGCCAGCACCGATGGGACAGGGCGGGGGTTTAGCAATGAGCAGTTCTTC
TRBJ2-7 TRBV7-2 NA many CASSPNGYDYEQYF TGTGCCAGCAGCCCCAATGGGTACGACTACGAGCAGTACTTC
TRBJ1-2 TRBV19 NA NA CASNKDGYYGYTF TGTGCCAGTAACAAGGACGGATACTATGGCTACACCTTC
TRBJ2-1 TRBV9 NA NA CASSTNRVYNEQFF TGTGCCAGCAGCACAAACAGGGTTTACAATGAGCAGTTCTTC
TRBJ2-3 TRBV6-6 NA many CASSYSEGRRLDTQYF TGTGCCAGCAGTTACTCTGAGGGGCGCAGGTTAGATACGCAGTATTTT
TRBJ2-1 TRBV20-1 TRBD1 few CSAGHRGFRGNEQFF TGCAGTGCTGGTCACAGGGGGTTTAGGGGGAATGAGCAGTTCTTC
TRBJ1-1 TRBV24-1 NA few CATSDSPTGTVTEAFF TGTGCCACCAGTGATTCCCCCACAGGGACGGTCACTGAAGCTTTCTTT
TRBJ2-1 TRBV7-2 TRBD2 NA CASSAPGLAHNEQFF TGTGCCAGCAGCGCGCCGGGACTAGCGCACAATGAGCAGTTCTTC
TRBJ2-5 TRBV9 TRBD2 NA CASSPRPLAGARLQETQYF TGTGCCAGCAGCCCGAGGCCACTAGCGGGGGCCCGCCTCCAAGAGACCCAGTACTTC
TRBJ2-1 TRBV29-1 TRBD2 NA CSVEYGGRTYNEQFF TGCAGCGTTGAATATGGCGGGAGAACCTACAATGAGCAGTTCTTC
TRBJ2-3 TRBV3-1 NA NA CASSPLATDTQYF TGTGCCAGCAGCCCTCTAGCAACAGATACGCAGTATTTT
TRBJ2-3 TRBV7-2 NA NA CASSSRRPTDTQYF TGTGCCAGCAGCTCTCGACGGCCCACAGATACGCAGTATTTT
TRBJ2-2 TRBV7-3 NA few CASSLLGITGELFF TGTGCCAGCAGCTTATTGGGAATCACCGGGGAGCTGTTTTTT
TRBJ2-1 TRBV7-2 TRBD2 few CASSLGPSGLQFF TGTGCCAGCAGCTTGGGGCCTAGCGGGCTACAGTTCTTC
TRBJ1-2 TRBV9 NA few CASSPAQGHYGYTF TGTGCCAGCAGCCCCGCCCAGGGGCACTATGGCTACACCTTC
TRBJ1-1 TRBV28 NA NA CASRVTGRANTEAFF TGTGCCAGCCGTGTTACAGGGCGGGCGAACACTGAAGCTTTCTTT
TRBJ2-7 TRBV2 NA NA CAGHGLGPEQYF TGTGCCGGCCACGGATTGGGTCCCGAGCAGTACTTC
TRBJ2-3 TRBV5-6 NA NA CASSWGAVVPRDTQYF TGTGCCAGCAGCTGGGGGGCCGTAGTGCCTAGAGATACGCAGTATTTT
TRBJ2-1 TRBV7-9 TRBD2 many CASSEPSVSGRPLF TGTGCCAGCAGCGAGCCCTCGGTTAGCGGGAGGCCGCTCTTC
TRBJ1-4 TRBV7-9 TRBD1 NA CASSPGTGRTEKLFF TGTGCCAGCAGCCCCGGGACAGGGCGTACTGAAAAACTGTTTTTT
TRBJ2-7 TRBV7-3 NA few CASSPGRGDSSYEQYF TGTGCCAGCAGCCCAGGGCGGGGGGACAGCTCCTACGAGCAGTACTTC
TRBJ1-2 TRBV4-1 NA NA CASSQEEARGYGYTF TGCGCCAGCAGCCAAGAGGAGGCCAGGGGCTATGGCTACACCTTC
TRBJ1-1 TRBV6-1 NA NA CASTGTWPLTPPGAFF TGTGCCAGCACGGGAACCTGGCCACTAACACCCCCGGGGGCTTTCTTT